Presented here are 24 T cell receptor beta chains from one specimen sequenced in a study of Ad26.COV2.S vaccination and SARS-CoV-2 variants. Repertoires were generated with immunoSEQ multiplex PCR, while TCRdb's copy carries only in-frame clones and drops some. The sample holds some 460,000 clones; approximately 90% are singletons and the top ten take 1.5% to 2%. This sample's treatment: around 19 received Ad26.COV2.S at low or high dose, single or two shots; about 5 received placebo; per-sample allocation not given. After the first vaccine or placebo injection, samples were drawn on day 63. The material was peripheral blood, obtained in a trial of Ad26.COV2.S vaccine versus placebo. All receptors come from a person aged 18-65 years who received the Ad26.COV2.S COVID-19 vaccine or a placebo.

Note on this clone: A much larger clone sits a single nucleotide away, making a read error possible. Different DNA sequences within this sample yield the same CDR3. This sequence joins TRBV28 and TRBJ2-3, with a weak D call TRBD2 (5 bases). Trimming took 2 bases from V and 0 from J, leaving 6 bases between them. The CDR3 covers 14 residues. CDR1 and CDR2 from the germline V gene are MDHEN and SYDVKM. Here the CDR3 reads CASSLGGSTDTQYF. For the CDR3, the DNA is TGTGCCAGCAGTTTAGGCGGGAGCACAGATACGCAGTATTTT.

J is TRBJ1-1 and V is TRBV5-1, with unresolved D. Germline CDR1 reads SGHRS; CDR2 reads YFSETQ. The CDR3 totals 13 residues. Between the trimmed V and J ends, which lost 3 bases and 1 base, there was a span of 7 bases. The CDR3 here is CASSWNRNTEAFF. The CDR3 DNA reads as TGCGCCAGCAGCTGGAACAGGAACACTGAAGCTTTCTTT.

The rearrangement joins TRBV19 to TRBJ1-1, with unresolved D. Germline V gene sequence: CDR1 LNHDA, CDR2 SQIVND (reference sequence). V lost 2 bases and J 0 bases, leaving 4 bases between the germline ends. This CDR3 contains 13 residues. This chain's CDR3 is CASSITLNTEAFF. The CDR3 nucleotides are TGTGCCAGTAGTATAACCCTGAACACTGAAGCTTTCTTT.

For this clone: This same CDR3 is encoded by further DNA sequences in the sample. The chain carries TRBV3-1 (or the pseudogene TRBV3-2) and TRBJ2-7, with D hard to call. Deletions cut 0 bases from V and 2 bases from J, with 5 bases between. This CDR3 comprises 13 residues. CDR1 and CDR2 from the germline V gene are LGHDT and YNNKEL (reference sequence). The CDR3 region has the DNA TGTGCCAGCAGCCAAGACGGGCCCTACGAGCAGTACTTC. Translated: CASSQDGPYEQYF.

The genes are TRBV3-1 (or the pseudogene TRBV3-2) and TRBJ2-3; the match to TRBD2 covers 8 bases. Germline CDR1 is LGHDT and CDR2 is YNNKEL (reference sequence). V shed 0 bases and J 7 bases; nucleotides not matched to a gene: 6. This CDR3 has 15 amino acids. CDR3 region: CASSQDRTSIYTQYF. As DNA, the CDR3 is TGTGCCAGCAGCCAAGACAGGACTAGCATCTATACGCAGTATTTT.

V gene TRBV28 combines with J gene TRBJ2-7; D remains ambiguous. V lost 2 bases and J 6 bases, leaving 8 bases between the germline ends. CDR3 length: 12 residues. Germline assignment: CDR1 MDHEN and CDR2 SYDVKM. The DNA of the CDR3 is TGTGCCAGCAGTTTAAGGTACGGCGAGCAGTACTTC. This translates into CASSLRYGEQYF.

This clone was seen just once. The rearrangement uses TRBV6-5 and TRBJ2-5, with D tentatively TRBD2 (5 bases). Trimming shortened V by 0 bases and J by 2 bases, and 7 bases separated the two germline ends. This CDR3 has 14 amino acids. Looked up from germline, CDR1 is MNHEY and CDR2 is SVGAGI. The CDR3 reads CASSYSLGQETQYF. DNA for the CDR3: TGTGCCAGCAGTTACTCACTAGGGCAAGAGACCCAGTACTTC.

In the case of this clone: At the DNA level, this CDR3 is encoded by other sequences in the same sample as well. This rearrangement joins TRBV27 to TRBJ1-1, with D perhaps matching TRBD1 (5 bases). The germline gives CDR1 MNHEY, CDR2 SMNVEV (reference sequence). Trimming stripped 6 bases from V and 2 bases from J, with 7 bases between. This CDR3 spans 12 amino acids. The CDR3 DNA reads TGTGCCAGCAGGAGGGGAAACACTGAAGCTTTCTTT. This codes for CASRRGNTEAFF.

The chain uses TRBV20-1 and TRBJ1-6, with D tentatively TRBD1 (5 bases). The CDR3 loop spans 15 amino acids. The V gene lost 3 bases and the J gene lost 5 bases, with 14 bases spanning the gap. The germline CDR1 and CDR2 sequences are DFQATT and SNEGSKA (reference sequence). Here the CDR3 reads CSASPVRGDNSPLHF. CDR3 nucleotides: TGCAGTGCTAGTCCCGTCCGGGGGGATAATTCACCCCTCCACTTT.

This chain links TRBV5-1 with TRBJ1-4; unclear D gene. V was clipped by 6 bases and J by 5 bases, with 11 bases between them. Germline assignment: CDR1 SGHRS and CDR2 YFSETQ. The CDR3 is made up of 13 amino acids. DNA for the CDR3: TGCGCCAGCAATAAGAATCCAAATGAAAAACTGTTTTTT. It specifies CASNKNPNEKLFF.

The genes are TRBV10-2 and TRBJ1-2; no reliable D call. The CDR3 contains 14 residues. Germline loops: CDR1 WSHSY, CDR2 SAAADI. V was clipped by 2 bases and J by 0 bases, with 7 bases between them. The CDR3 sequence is CASSEPRTNYGYTF. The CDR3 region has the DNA TGCGCCAGCAGTGAGCCCAGAACTAACTATGGCTACACCTTC.

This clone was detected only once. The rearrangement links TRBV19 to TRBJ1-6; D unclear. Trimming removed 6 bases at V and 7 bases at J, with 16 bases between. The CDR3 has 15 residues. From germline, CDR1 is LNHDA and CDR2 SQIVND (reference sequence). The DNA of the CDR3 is TGTGCCAGTAGGGAGGAGCTTAAGCCCAATTCACCCCTCCACTTT. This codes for CASREELKPNSPLHF. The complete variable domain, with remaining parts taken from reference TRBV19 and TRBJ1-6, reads DGGITQSPKYLFRKEGQNVTLSCEQNLNHDAMYWYRQDPGQGLRLIYYSQIVNDFQKGDIAEGYSVSREKKESFPLTVTSAQKNPTAFYLCASREELKPNSPLHFGNGTRLTVT.

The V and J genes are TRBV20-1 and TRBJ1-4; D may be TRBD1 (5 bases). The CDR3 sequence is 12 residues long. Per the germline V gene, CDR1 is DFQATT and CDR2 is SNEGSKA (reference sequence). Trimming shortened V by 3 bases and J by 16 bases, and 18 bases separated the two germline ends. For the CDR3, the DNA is TGCAGTGCTAGTCCCCCCGGGGGACGGCGGTTTTTT. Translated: CSASPPGGRRFF.

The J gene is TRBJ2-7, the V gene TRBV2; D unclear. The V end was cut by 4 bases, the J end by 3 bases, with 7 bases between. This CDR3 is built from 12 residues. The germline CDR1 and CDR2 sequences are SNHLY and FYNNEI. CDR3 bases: TGTGCCAGCAGTGCTGGGTTCTACGAGCAGTACTTC. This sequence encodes CASSAGFYEQYF. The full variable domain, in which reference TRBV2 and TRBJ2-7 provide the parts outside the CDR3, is EPEVTQTPSHQVTQMGQEVILRCVPISNHLYFYWYRQILGQKVEFLVSFYNNEISEKSEIFDDQFSVERPDGSNFTLKIRSTKLEDSAMYFCASSAGFYEQYFGPGTRLTVT.

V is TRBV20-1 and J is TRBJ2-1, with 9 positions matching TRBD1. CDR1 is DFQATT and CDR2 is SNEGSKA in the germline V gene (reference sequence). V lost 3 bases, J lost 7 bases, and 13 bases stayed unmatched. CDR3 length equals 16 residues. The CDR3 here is CSASLLEGTGINEQFF. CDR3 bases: TGCAGTGCTAGTCTTCTAGAGGGGACAGGGATTAATGAGCAGTTCTTC.

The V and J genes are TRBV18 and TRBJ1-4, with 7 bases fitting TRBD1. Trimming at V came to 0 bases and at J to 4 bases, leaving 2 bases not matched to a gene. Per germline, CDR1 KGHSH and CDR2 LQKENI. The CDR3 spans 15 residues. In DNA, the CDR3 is TGTGCCAGCTCACCACCAGGGACAGTTAATGAAAAACTGTTTTTT. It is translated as CASSPPGTVNEKLFF. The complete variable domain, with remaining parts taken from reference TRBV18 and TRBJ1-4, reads NAGVMQNPRHLVRRRGQEARLRCSPMKGHSHVYWYRQLPEEGLKFMVYLQKENIIDESGMPKERFSAEFPKEGPSILRIQQVVRGDSAAYFCASSPPGTVNEKLFFGSGTQLSVL.

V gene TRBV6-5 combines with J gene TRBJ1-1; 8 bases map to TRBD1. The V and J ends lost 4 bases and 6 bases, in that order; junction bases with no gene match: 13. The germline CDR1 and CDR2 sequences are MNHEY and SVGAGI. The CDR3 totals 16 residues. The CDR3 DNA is TGTGCCAGCAGTTCCTCCGGGACAGGCCGGATTTCTGAAGCTTTCTTT. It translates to CASSSSGTGRISEAFF.

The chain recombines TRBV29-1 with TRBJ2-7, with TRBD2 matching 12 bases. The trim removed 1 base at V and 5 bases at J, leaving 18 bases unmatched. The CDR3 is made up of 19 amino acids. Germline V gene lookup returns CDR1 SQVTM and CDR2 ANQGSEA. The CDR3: CSVEVGGGLAGPEGDEQYF. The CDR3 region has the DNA TGCAGCGTTGAAGTCGGCGGGGGACTAGCGGGCCCGGAAGGGGACGAGCAGTACTTC.

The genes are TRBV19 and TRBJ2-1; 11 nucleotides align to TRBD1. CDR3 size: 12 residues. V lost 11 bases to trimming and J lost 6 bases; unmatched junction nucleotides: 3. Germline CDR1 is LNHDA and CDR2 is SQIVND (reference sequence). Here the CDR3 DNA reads TGTGCCGCCGGGACAGGGGGCAATGAGCAGTTCTTC. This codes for CAAGTGGNEQFF. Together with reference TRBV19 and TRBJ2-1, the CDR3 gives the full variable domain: DGGITQSPKYLFRKEGQNVTLSCEQNLNHDAMYWYRQDPGQGLRLIYYSQIVNDFQKGDIAEGYSVSREKKESFPLTVTSAQKNPTAFYLCAAGTGGNEQFFGPGTRLTVL.

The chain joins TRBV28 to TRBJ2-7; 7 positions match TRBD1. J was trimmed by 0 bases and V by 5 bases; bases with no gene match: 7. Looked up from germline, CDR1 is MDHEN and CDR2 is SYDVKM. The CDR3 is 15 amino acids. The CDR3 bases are TGTGCCAGCAGTCCGCAGACAGGGAGCTCCTACGAGCAGTACTTC. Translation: CASSPQTGSSYEQYF.

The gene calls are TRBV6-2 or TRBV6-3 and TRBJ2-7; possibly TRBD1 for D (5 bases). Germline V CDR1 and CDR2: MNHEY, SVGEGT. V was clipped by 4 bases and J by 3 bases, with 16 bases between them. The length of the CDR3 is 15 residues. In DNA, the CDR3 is TGTGCCAGCAGTTCCTTCCTTACAGGATTCTACGAGCAGTACTTC. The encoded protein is CASSSFLTGFYEQYF.

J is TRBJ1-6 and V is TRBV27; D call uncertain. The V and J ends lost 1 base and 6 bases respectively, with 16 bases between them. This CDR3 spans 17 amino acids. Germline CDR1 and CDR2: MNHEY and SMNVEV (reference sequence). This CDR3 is CASSLYPRGEGNSPLHF. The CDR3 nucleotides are TGTGCCAGCAGTTTATACCCCCGGGGTGAGGGTAATTCACCCCTCCACTTT.

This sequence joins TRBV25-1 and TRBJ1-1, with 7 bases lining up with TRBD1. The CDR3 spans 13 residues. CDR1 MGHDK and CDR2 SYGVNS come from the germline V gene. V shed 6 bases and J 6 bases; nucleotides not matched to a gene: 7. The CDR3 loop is CASRTTGAPEAFF. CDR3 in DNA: TGTGCCAGCAGGACCACAGGGGCCCCTGAAGCTTTCTTT.

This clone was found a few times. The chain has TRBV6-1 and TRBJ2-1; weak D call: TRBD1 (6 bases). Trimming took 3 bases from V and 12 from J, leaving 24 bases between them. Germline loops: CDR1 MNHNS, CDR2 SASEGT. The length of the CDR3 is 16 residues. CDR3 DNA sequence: TGTGCCAGCAGTGACGCGAACCGGGACAAATCCCGAGTGCAGTTCTTC. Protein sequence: CASSDANRDKSRVQFF.